The following is a TCR beta chain sequence with its context. Antigen: not known. Stated treatment: roughly ten-day PBMC culture with coronavirus spike peptide pools or control peptides (ViraFEST assay). The unexposed donor provided CD4+ T cells, which were taken before the COVID-19 pandemic (2011-2018). The Oncomine TCR Beta short-read assay was applied to DNA of cultured CD4+ T cells. The template was genomic DNA from cultured CD4+ T cells. Via MiXCR, TCRdb re-called the PCR reads, giving one row per CDR3 protein. The sample lists fewer than 9,500 distinct CDR3 sequences, about 34% seen once, with approximately 21% in the top ten. This sample was included in a study of vaccination and CD4 T cells after COVID-19. The receptor comes from a human donor in good health. Sequenced sample: CD4+ T cells from blood, cultured in vitro.

The CDR3 reads CSAPGLAGAGELFF. CDR3 DNA sequence: TGCAGTGCTCCCGGACTAGCGGGAGCCGGGGAGCTGTTTTTT. The chain links TRBV20-1 to TRBJ2-2; 13 bases align to TRBD2. Germline V gives CDR1 DFQATT, CDR2 SNEGSKA (reference sequence). Trimming cost V 5 bases and J 6 bases; bases outside gene matches: 3. The CDR3 length is 14 residues.